This T cell receptor beta chain was recovered during a study of blood T cell repertoires in COVID-19. Study in general: Collection of acute and convalescent COVID-19 samples took place in the United States, Italy and Spain. T cells, B-cell-depleted T cells, or PBMCs supplied cDNA or gDNA.

Authors' methods: Using reference gene primer amplification, nucleated cell counts were estimated. The repertoire was sequenced with immunoSEQ multiplex PCR; TCRdb's copy has only in-frame clones and lacks some. That table gives V, J and clone size, and the DNA gave D and trimming. The table has 200,000 to 250,000 clones, 80% to 90% seen once; the top ten hold 14% to 15%. This CDR3 contains 14 residues. Germline CDR1 and CDR2: SGHVS and FQNEAQ. V lost 1 base and J lost 5, with 11 bases in between. Participants were aged about 18 to 89 years, lived in about 26 US areas, and enrolled virtually. The chain employs TRBV7-8 and TRBJ2-5; D is perhaps TRBD2 (5 bases). The sample consisted of PBMCs or T cells enriched from blood (not recorded which). The clonotype originates from a woman aged 45-59 years with acute COVID-19. The CDR3 DNA reads TGTGCCAGCAGCTTAGTTGGTGCGGGCGAGACCCAGTACTTC. Its protein is CASSLVGAGETQYF.